The entry below describes one T cell receptor (beta chain). This clonotype was observed many times. The target of this receptor is not known. Base quality data are lacking; no much larger clone is found one base away. Instrument used: Illumina NovaSeq 6000. TCRalpha and TCRbeta cDNA libraries were built by 5'RACE with constant-segment primers, adding sample barcodes and unique molecular identifiers. RNA was extracted from every sample with Trizol reagent. Libraries were amplified in two PCR steps, with a second sample barcode and Illumina TruSeq adapters added in the second step. Libraries were sequenced on an Illumina NovaSeq with 2 x 150 bp paired-end reads. On the authors' methods: Reads were demultiplexed and collapsed into UMI-guided consensus sequences with migec v1.2.7. With mixcr v2.1.11, UMI consensuses were aligned to TRA and TRB V and J templates and assembled into clonotypes. Expanded or contracted clonotypes were those called significant by both edgeR and NoisET, with noise models trained on biological replicates. For edgeR calls, a false discovery rate-adjusted p below 0.01 and a log2 fold-change threshold of 1 were applied. As an exploratory analysis of dynamics, max-normalized trajectories of the 1000 most abundant clonotypes were examined with PCA combined with hierarchical clustering. The CD4 or CD8 phenotype of responding clones was assigned using the separately sequenced CD4+ and CD8+ repertoires. TCRdb trimmed the raw reads at Q25, called clones with MiXCR and kept productive beta chains. Every entry covers one CDR3 protein and lists the most common genes and DNA from its rows. In this record, the V and J calls reflect TCRdb's handling and not the investigators' own analysis. The sample table shows about 150,000 distinct CDR3 sequences, and 15% to 20% are seen once. The ten largest clones capture around 2.4% of the sample.

PBMCs were isolated by Ficoll-Paque density gradient centrifugation. This record comes from a study of T-cell memory formation after mild COVID-19 (dated by TCRdb to the early 2020s). In terms of the full investigation: TCR sequence clusters from the two donors were found to be largely donor specific. Two young, previously healthy adult volunteers, one female and one male, were included in the cohort. In two donors, T-cell clones that expanded and contracted after mild COVID-19 were followed by sequencing TCRalpha and TCRbeta repertoires longitudinally.

On the study overall, not on this receptor specifically: Only a couple of mild cases were covered in the study, and larger cohorts including severe cases with pre-infection samples were considered necessary. Contracting CD4+ clones appeared mostly in the CM and EM memory subsets, whereas CD8+ clones were enriched in EMRA. SARS-CoV-2 specificity of the second-wave clones peaking on day 37 was not confirmed. Some responding clones were found in pre-infection memory, which suggests that pre-existing cross-reactive memory T cells took part in the SARS-CoV-2 response. Balanced CD4/CD8 phenotypes were observed for clones contracting from day 15 to 85, whereas a bias towards CD4+ was observed for a second wave of clones expanding from day 15 to 37.

The CDR3 contains 14 residues, cysteine and phenylalanine counted. The DNA shown is the 42-base CDR3, in frame from base 1. For CDR1 and CDR2, the germline V gene (reference sequence) lists DFQATT and SNEGSKA. Relative to germline, V is 5 bases shorter and J is 5 bases shorter, with 19 bases between their ends. The TCR originated in an adult woman who had mild COVID-19 (a few samples of this study predate the infection). The sample titles of this study are shuffled in the database, so cell type and time point are left out; the donor was told from shared clones. The chain is assembled from TRBV20-1 and TRBJ2-7; a tentative D match to TRBD2 spans 5 bases. Sequencing was carried out using PBMCs or a T cell subset sorted from them (not recorded which). The CDR3 region has the sequence CSASLPGSLNEQYF. The nucleotides are TGCAGTGCTTCCCTCCCGGGATCCTTAAACGAGCAGTACTTC.